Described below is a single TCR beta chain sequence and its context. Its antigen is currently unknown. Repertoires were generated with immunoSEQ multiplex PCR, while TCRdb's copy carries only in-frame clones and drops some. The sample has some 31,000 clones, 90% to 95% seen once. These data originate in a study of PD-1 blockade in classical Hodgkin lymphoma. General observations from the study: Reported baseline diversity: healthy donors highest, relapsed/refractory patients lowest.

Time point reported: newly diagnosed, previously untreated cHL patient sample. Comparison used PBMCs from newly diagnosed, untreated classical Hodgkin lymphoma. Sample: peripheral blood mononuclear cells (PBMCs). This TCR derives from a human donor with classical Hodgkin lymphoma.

CDR3 DNA: TGCGCCAGCAGTGAGCGGGGCGGGTCCTACAATGAGCAGTTCTTC. It yields the protein CASSERGGSYNEQFF. The chain employs TRBV10-2 and TRBJ2-1; D is tentatively TRBD1 or TRBD2 (5 bases each). This CDR3 comprises 15 residues. Between the trimmed V and J ends, which lost 2 bases and 1 base, there was a span of 9 bases. Germline V gene lookup returns CDR1 WSHSY and CDR2 SAAADI.